One and the same sample provided the 29 T cell receptor beta chains below, sequenced in a study of cytomegalovirus exposure and HLA in healthy donors. 60 Vbeta and 13 Jbeta primers were used in PCR. Using immunoSEQ multiplex PCR, the repertoire was profiled, and TCRdb retains in-frame clones only, with some absent. The sample lists 20,000 to 30,000 clones, 79% occurring once. Sequencing was performed on PBMCs. These receptors were obtained from a male donor in good health and CMV-seronegative.

This rearrangement joins TRBV5-1 to TRBJ1-1, with TRBD1 matching 8 bases. CDR3 size: 13 residues. CDR1 is SGHRS, CDR2 YFSETQ, per germline. With 7 bases clipped from V and 6 bases from J, the junction kept 8 bases outside the gene matches. CDR3 protein: CASRGQGEAEAFF. The CDR3 region has the DNA TGCGCCAGCCGCGGACAGGGCGAAGCTGAAGCTTTCTTT.

The J gene is TRBJ2-3, the V gene TRBV19, with D tentatively TRBD1 (5 bases). Germline CDR1 and CDR2: LNHDA and SQIVND (reference sequence). This CDR3 is built from 13 residues. Trimming removed 5 bases from V and 4 bases from J, with 10 bases in between. CDR3 sequence (DNA): TGTGCCAGTAGTGTCGCCAGGGCAGATACGCAGTATTTT. Amino acid sequence: CASSVARADTQYF.

This chain uses TRBV6-1 with TRBJ2-7, with 7 bases aligning to TRBD1. This CDR3 has 14 residues. Germline V CDR1 and CDR2: MNHNS, SASEGT. J lost 2 bases, V lost 6 bases, and 7 bases had no gene match. CDR3 sequence (DNA): TGTGCCAGCAGGTTGGACAGGCGGACCTACGAGCAGTACTTC. This encodes CASRLDRRTYEQYF.

This clone has just one count. The genes are TRBV6-4 and TRBJ2-1; 9 bases fit TRBD1. The CDR3 loop spans 15 amino acids. The ends lost 3 bases at V and 6 bases at J; junction bases unmatched: 6. Germline V gives CDR1 MRHNA, CDR2 SNTAGT. The CDR3 loop reads CASSDGDRESNEQFF. CDR3 coding DNA: TGTGCCAGCAGTGATGGGGACAGGGAGTCCAATGAGCAGTTCTTC.

This clone occurred a few times. The chain joins TRBV4-3 to TRBJ2-7; TRBD1 aligns across 7 bases. The germline CDR1 and CDR2 sequences are LGHNA and YSLEER. The CDR3 covers 17 residues. The V segment lost 0 bases and the J segment 2 bases; nucleotides outside the gene matches: 10. For the CDR3, the DNA is TGCGCCAGCAGCCAAGATTGGGTGGGGACAGTCACCTACGAGCAGTACTTC. Translating gives CASSQDWVGTVTYEQYF.

This clone was observed a few times. The rearrangement uses TRBV4-2 and TRBJ2-7, with a possible D match to TRBD2 (5 bases). V lost 4 bases and J lost 2, with 15 bases in between. CDR1 LGHNA and CDR2 YNFKEQ come from the germline V gene. The length of the CDR3 is 15 residues. The CDR3 coding sequence is TGTGCCAGCAGCCCCCATAGCGAGATACCCTACGAGCAGTACTTC. This translates into CASSPHSEIPYEQYF.

J is TRBJ2-3 and V is TRBV10-3; 7 positions agree with TRBD1. Trimming at V came to 0 bases and at J to 3 bases, leaving 3 bases not matched to a gene. This CDR3 comprises 15 residues. Germline V gene lookup returns CDR1 ENHRY and CDR2 SYGVKD. In nucleotides, the CDR3 is TGTGCCATCAGTGAGTCGGGACAGAGAACAGATACGCAGTATTTT. Its translation: CAISESGQRTDTQYF.

The rearrangement links TRBV19 to TRBJ1-1; D perhaps matches TRBD1 (5 bases). V was trimmed by 7 bases and J by 7 bases, leaving 13 bases between them. Germline V gene sequence: CDR1 LNHDA, CDR2 SQIVND (reference sequence). The CDR3 has 12 residues. CDR3 residues: CASTNRGGEAFF. The CDR3 DNA sequence: TGTGCCAGTACCAATAGGGGCGGTGAAGCTTTCTTT.

The rearrangement links TRBV28 to TRBJ2-6; 8 nucleotides line up with TRBD1. With 3 bases clipped from V and 6 bases from J, the junction kept 1 base outside the gene matches. Germline CDR1 MDHEN, CDR2 SYDVKM. This CDR3 has 14 residues. The DNA for the CDR3 is TGTGCCAGCAGTTTGACAGGGGAGGCCAACGTCCTGACTTTC. It yields the protein CASSLTGEANVLTF.

This chain links TRBV7-9 with TRBJ2-7; 8 bases match TRBD1. This CDR3 is built from 15 residues. Looked up from germline, CDR1 is SEHNR and CDR2 is FQNEAQ (reference sequence). J lost 1 base, V lost 5 bases, and 7 bases had no gene match. CDR3 coding DNA: TGTGCCAGCAGCCCGTCCCGGGACAGGTCCTACGAGCAGTACTTC. Its protein is CASSPSRDRSYEQYF.

The chain combines TRBV6-6 with TRBJ1-4; D is possibly TRBD1 (5 bases). The ends were cut back, 6 bases at V and 0 bases at J, with 11 bases in the middle. Looked up from germline, CDR1 is MNHNY and CDR2 is SVGAGI (reference sequence). The CDR3 runs 15 residues. Here the CDR3 reads CASRKQVATNEKLFF. The CDR3 DNA follows: TGTGCCAGCAGAAAACAGGTGGCAACTAATGAAAAACTGTTTTTT.

The chain employs TRBV5-6 and TRBJ1-1; D gene ambiguous. Germline V CDR1 and CDR2: SGHDT, YYEEEE. The CDR3 runs to 11 residues. Trimming shortened V by 4 bases and J by 8 bases, and 9 bases separated the two germline ends. CDR3 DNA: TGTGCCAGCAGCAAGACAAGGGAAGCTTTCTTT. It specifies CASSKTREAFF.

The V gene is TRBV5-1, the J gene TRBJ1-4; TRBD1 might be the D (6 bases). Trimming pared 0 bases from V and 8 bases from J, leaving 14 bases between. Per germline, CDR1 SGHRS and CDR2 YFSETQ. This CDR3 comprises 15 residues. The DNA for the CDR3 is TGCGCCAGCAGCTTGGATGTACAGGGTGGCGAAAAACTGTTTTTT. Its protein is CASSLDVQGGEKLFF. Drawing the rest from reference TRBV5-1 and TRBJ1-4, the complete variable domain is KAGVTQTPRYLIKTRGQQVTLSCSPISGHRSVSWYQQTPGQGLQFLFEYFSETQRNKGNFPGRFSGRQFSNSRSEMNVSTLELGDSALYLCASSLDVQGGEKLFFGSGTQLSVL.

This clone is a singleton in its sample. V usage is TRBV28 and J usage is TRBJ1-1; 7 positions match TRBD1. Germline CDR1 and CDR2: MDHEN and SYDVKM. The V gene end was trimmed by 5 bases and the J gene end by 4 bases; junction bases not matched to a gene: 10. The CDR3 runs to 15 residues. The CDR3 DNA reads as TGTGCCAGCAGTCGCCCTCGAGGGGGCGGCACTGAAGCTTTCTTT. Translated: CASSRPRGGGTEAFF.

The CDR3 reads CASSGDSHYPNQPQHF. The CDR3 DNA reads TGCGCCAGCAGTGGGGACAGCCACTATCCCAATCAGCCCCAGCATTTT. The chain carries TRBV10-1 and TRBJ1-5; 7 positions match TRBD1. J was trimmed by 3 bases and V by 4 bases; bases with no gene match: 9. The CDR3 totals 16 residues. In germline, CDR1 is WNHNN, CDR2 SYGVQD (reference sequence).

This chain uses TRBV7-3 with TRBJ2-3; 7 bases line up with TRBD2. This CDR3 has 14 amino acids. Germline V gives CDR1 SGHTA, CDR2 FQGTGA. V dropped 6 bases and J dropped 3; count of bases not matched to a gene: 6. CDR3 residues: CASSTGLDTDTQYF. In DNA, the CDR3 is TGTGCCAGCAGTACTGGACTAGATACAGATACGCAGTATTTT.

V gene TRBV5-1 combines with J gene TRBJ2-5, with TRBD2 identical over 7 bases. The V gene's germline CDR1 is SGHRS and CDR2 YFSETQ. The CDR3 sequence is 14 residues long. The V segment lost 0 bases and the J segment 4 bases; nucleotides outside the gene matches: 3. In DNA form, the CDR3 reads TGCGCCAGCAGCTTGGGCCTAGCGGCAGAGACCCAGTACTTC. It is translated as CASSLGLAAETQYF. Full variable domain (remainder filled in from reference TRBV5-1 and TRBJ2-5): KAGVTQTPRYLIKTRGQQVTLSCSPISGHRSVSWYQQTPGQGLQFLFEYFSETQRNKGNFPGRFSGRQFSNSRSEMNVSTLELGDSALYLCASSLGLAAETQYFGPGTRLLVL.

The rearrangement joins TRBV6-5 to TRBJ1-1; maybe TRBD1 (6 bases). With 6 bases removed from V and 2 bases from J, the gap between germline ends came to 16 bases. Per germline, CDR1 MNHEY and CDR2 SVGAGI. This CDR3 has 15 residues. The CDR3 DNA sequence: TGTGCCAGCAGCCGGGACAACCGTTTAAACACTGAAGCTTTCTTT. This encodes CASSRDNRLNTEAFF.

V is TRBV4-3 and J is TRBJ1-4; the D is unclear. The germline V and J ends were trimmed by 3 bases and 4 bases, with 15 bases remaining between them. The CDR3 runs to 16 residues. CDR1 and CDR2 (germline): LGHNA, YSLEER. CDR3: CASSQEERQINEKLFF. CDR3 sequence (DNA): TGCGCCAGCAGCCAGGAGGAACGGCAGATTAATGAAAAACTGTTTTTT.

J is TRBJ2-5 and V is TRBV18, with D maybe TRBD2 (5 bases). The V gene lost 8 bases and the J gene lost 4 bases, with 5 bases spanning the gap. The CDR3 is 10 amino acids. Germline loops: CDR1 KGHSH, CDR2 LQKENI. The CDR3 DNA reads as TGTGCCAGCGCGGGAGAGACCCAGTACTTC. As protein: CASAGETQYF.

The chain couples TRBV9 to TRBJ2-1, with a possible D match to TRBD1 (5 bases). This CDR3 comprises 15 residues. CDR1 is SGDLS and CDR2 is YYNGEE in the germline V gene. The V gene lost 4 bases and the J gene lost 5 bases, with 16 bases spanning the gap. CDR3 loop: CASSTSPLGDNEQFF. CDR3 sequence (DNA): TGTGCCAGCAGCACCTCTCCCCTAGGGGACAATGAGCAGTTCTTC.

The rearrangement uses TRBV9 and TRBJ1-4, with 8 bases fitting TRBD1. The CDR3 spans 15 residues. CDR1 and CDR2 (germline): SGDLS, YYNGEE. J was trimmed by 8 bases and V by 3 bases; bases with no gene match: 9. CDR3 sequence reads: CASSDGQGGTEKLFF. In DNA form, the CDR3 reads TGTGCCAGCAGCGATGGACAGGGAGGAACCGAAAAACTGTTTTTT. The entire variable domain, with the rest obtained from reference TRBV9 and TRBJ1-4, is as follows: DSGVTQTPKHLITATGQRVTLRCSPRSGDLSVYWYQQSLDQGLQFLIQYYNGEERAKGNILERFSAQQFPDLHSELNLSSLELGDSALYFCASSDGQGGTEKLFFGSGTQLSVL.

The chain couples TRBV11-2 to TRBJ2-3, with 7 bases that match TRBD1. CDR1 is SGHAT, CDR2 FQNNGV, per germline. The CDR3 is 13 residues long. Unmatched junction bases numbered 3, after V lost 5 bases and J lost 4 bases. The CDR3 sequence: CASSPGGADTQYF. CDR3 bases: TGTGCCAGCAGCCCAGGGGGTGCAGATACGCAGTATTTT. Complete variable domain (other parts from reference TRBV11-2 and TRBJ2-3): EAGVAQSPRYKIIEKRQSVAFWCNPISGHATLYWYQQILGQGPKLLIQFQNNGVVDDSQLPKDRFSAERLKGVDSTLKIQPAKLEDSAVYLCASSPGGADTQYFGPGTRLTVL.

This clone came up once. The J gene is TRBJ1-3, the V gene TRBV19; 8 bases align to TRBD1. V lost 3 bases to trimming and J lost 0 bases; unmatched junction nucleotides: 4. Germline values: CDR1 LNHDA, CDR2 SQIVND (reference sequence). The CDR3 spans 16 residues. DNA of the CDR3: TGTGCCAGTAGTATGCAGGGACAGGTCTCTGGAAACACCATATATTTT. Its translation is CASSMQGQVSGNTIYF. The complete variable domain, with remaining parts taken from reference TRBV19 and TRBJ1-3, reads DGGITQSPKYLFRKEGQNVTLSCEQNLNHDAMYWYRQDPGQGLRLIYYSQIVNDFQKGDIAEGYSVSREKKESFPLTVTSAQKNPTAFYLCASSMQGQVSGNTIYFGEGSWLTVV.

The chain links TRBV4-3 to TRBJ2-3, with D maybe TRBD1 (6 bases). The CDR3 runs to 16 residues. The germline gives CDR1 LGHNA, CDR2 YSLEER. V lost 2 bases, J lost 0 bases, and 12 bases lay in between. CDR3 in amino acids: CASSQLQGPSTDTQYF. DNA of the CDR3: TGCGCCAGCAGCCAATTACAGGGACCTAGCACAGATACGCAGTATTTT.

The J gene is TRBJ2-6, the V gene TRBV9; D unclear. Looked up from germline, CDR1 is SGDLS and CDR2 is YYNGEE. V was cut by 2 bases and J by 1 base, with 7 bases left in between. The CDR3 length is 15 residues. The CDR3 bases are TGTGCCAGCAGCGTCAGGTTATCTGGGGCCAACGTCCTGACTTTC. This codes for CASSVRLSGANVLTF. Full variable domain (missing parts from reference TRBV9 and TRBJ2-6): DSGVTQTPKHLITATGQRVTLRCSPRSGDLSVYWYQQSLDQGLQFLIQYYNGEERAKGNILERFSAQQFPDLHSELNLSSLELGDSALYFCASSVRLSGANVLTFGAGSRLTVL.

The chain links TRBV5-4 to TRBJ2-5, with 11 bases lining up with TRBD2. Germline V gene data show CDR1 as SGHNT and CDR2 as YYREEE (reference sequence). V lost 5 bases, J lost 3 bases, and 6 bases stayed unmatched. CDR3 length: 15 residues. CDR3 sequence: CASRPLLAGEETQYF. The CDR3 bases are TGTGCCAGCAGACCCCTACTAGCGGGGGAAGAGACCCAGTACTTC.

This chain links TRBV4-3 with TRBJ2-7; a possible D gene is TRBD1 (5 bases). The ends were cut back, 2 bases at V and 5 bases at J, with 19 bases in the middle. The germline V gene encodes CDR1 LGHNA and CDR2 YSLEER. This CDR3 spans 16 amino acids. CDR3 DNA: TGCGCCAGCAGCCAACTCTGGGGCTCACCTACTAACGAGCAGTACTTC. As protein: CASSQLWGSPTNEQYF.

This clone was seen a single time. The V gene is TRBV6-1, the J gene TRBJ2-5, with 7 positions matching TRBD1. The J call may not be correct, given that the DNA end is closer to TRBJ2-7. Germline loops: CDR1 MNHNS, CDR2 SASEGT. The CDR3 is 17 amino acids. CDR3 nucleotide sequence: TGTGCCAGCAGTGAAGAGAGACCGGGACAGTATACCTACGAGCAGTACTTC. Its translation is CASSEERPGQYTYEQYF.